Detailed here is one T cell receptor (beta chain). This sample is part of a study of blood T cell repertoires in COVID-19. For the study at large: There were acute and convalescent COVID-19 samples, and they came from the United States, Italy and Spain. Nucleic acid was either cDNA or gDNA, and it came from T cells, B-cell-depleted T cells, or PBMCs.

In the authors' methods: Estimation of nucleated cell counts relied on the amplification of reference gene primers. The protocol was immunoSEQ multiplex PCR, while the TCRdb copy is restricted to in-frame clones and leaves out a portion. V and J calls and clone size are those listed in that table; D and trimming were worked out from the DNA. The sample has around 280,000 clones; approximately 89% are singletons. The germline V gene has CDR1 MGHRA and CDR2 YSYEKL. CDR3 size: 16 residues. Trimming removed 4 bases from V and 8 bases from J, with 23 bases in between. The V gene is TRBV4-1, the J gene TRBJ1-2; a possible D gene is TRBD1 (5 bases). The sequenced sample was peripheral blood. This clonotype was obtained from a woman aged 30 to 39 with COVID-19, enrolled during active disease. CDR3 sequence: CASSPSTAPYEQGYTF. The CDR3 nucleotides read TGCGCCAGCAGCCCCTCGACAGCGCCCTACGAACAAGGCTACACCTTC.